This passage covers 14 T cell receptor beta chains from one sample sequenced in a study of response to subunit inactivated influenza vaccine. TCRdb itself ran the RT-PCR reads through MiXCR, one entry per CDR3 protein. Among hundreds of thousands of distinct CDR3 sequences listed, around a sixth were seen once. The sequencing here drew on PBMCs from blood, taken about 5 days after vaccination. These receptors were collected from a man aged 50 to 60 who received an inactivated influenza vaccine.

Only a few counts were recorded for this clonotype. The J gene is TRBJ2-6, the V gene TRBV10-3, with a weak D call TRBD1 (6 bases). V lost 4 bases and J 4 bases, leaving 11 bases between the germline ends. In germline, CDR1 is ENHRY, CDR2 SYGVKD. The CDR3 spans 15 residues. CDR3 DNA sequence: TGTGCCATCAGTGTAGGGGGAACAGGGGCCAACGTCCTGACTTTC. This gives the protein CAISVGGTGANVLTF.

This chain joins TRBV29-1 and TRBJ2-7; 9 bases map to TRBD1. Looked up from germline, CDR1 is SQVTM and CDR2 is ANQGSEA. Trimming at V came to 5 bases and at J to 6 bases, leaving 2 bases not matched to a gene. The CDR3 sequence is 11 residues long. The CDR3 sequence: CSVTQGAEQYF. The CDR3 DNA sequence: TGCAGCGTTACACAGGGGGCCGAGCAGTACTTC.

This clonotype was seen more than once but under ten times. The chain uses TRBV12-3 or TRBV12-4 and TRBJ2-7; D may be TRBD1 (5 bases). The CDR3 consists of 16 residues. The V and J ends lost 3 bases and 0 bases respectively, with 15 bases between them. The CDR3 coding sequence is TGTGCCAGCAGTTTGGCAGGGCTCTCAAGCTCCTACGAGCAGTACTTC. Its protein is CASSLAGLSSSYEQYF.

This clonotype has more than one count but fewer than ten. The gene calls are TRBV9 and TRBJ1-1; D gene ambiguous. Germline values: CDR1 SGDLS, CDR2 YYNGEE. V lost 0 bases to trimming and J lost 3 bases, with 18 bases between them. CDR3 size: 17 residues. The CDR3: CASSVGGRAVGDTEAFF. CDR3 coding DNA: TGTGCCAGCAGCGTAGGAGGGCGCGCCGTCGGGGACACTGAAGCTTTCTTT.

This rearrangement joins TRBV7-9 to TRBJ1-2, with a weak D call TRBD1 (5 bases). V lost 1 base to trimming and J lost 7 bases, with 16 bases between them. Germline lookup yields CDR1 SEHNR and CDR2 FQNEAQ (reference sequence). This CDR3 spans 15 amino acids. The CDR3 loop is CASSLDGGSYFGYTF. In nucleotides, the CDR3 is TGTGCCAGCAGCTTAGACGGGGGTTCGTATTTTGGCTACACCTTC.

This clonotype was detected many times. The CDR3 sequence is CASSQGGADEQYF. The CDR3 DNA follows: TGTGCCAGCAGCCAAGGGGGGGCGGACGAGCAGTACTTC. The chain joins TRBV4-2 to TRBJ2-7, with D perhaps assigned TRBD1 or TRBD2 (6 bases each). Germline loops: CDR1 LGHNA, CDR2 YNFKEQ. V lost 1 base to trimming and J lost 5 bases, with 9 bases between them. The CDR3 totals 13 residues.

In DNA form, the CDR3 reads TGTGCCAGCAGCACCCCGGGACAGCCCCAGCATTTT. This translates into CASSTPGQPQHF. The rearrangement uses TRBV6-5 and TRBJ1-5; D uncertain. V lost 6 bases to trimming and J lost 7 bases, with 10 bases between them. The CDR3 length is 12 residues. The germline V gene encodes CDR1 MNHEY and CDR2 SVGAGI.

In this sample, this clonotype turned up a few times. V and J are TRBV5-1 and TRBJ2-1, with 9 bases matching TRBD2. The V gene end was trimmed by 3 bases and the J gene end by 4 bases; junction bases not matched to a gene: 5. In germline, CDR1 is SGHRS, CDR2 YFSETQ. The CDR3 runs to 15 residues. In DNA form, the CDR3 reads TGCGCCAGCAGCTCGTTAGCGGGAGAGTACAATGAGCAGTTCTTC. The encoded protein is CASSSLAGEYNEQFF.

This clonotype was found a few times. The chain combines TRBV7-2 with TRBJ2-1; TRBD2 matches 15 bases. The germline CDR1 and CDR2 sequences are SGHTA and FQGNSA. Germline trimming cut 6 bases from V and 6 bases from J; bases unmatched to any gene: 3. The CDR3 has 15 residues. CDR3 loop: CASRGLAGGSNEQFF. The CDR3 coding sequence is TGTGCCAGCAGGGGACTAGCGGGGGGATCCAATGAGCAGTTCTTC.

The table lists this clonotype with many counts. The rearrangement links TRBV5-1 to TRBJ2-1, with D maybe TRBD1 (6 bases). Per the germline V gene, CDR1 is SGHRS and CDR2 is YFSETQ. V dropped 4 bases and J dropped 0 bases, with 11 bases sitting between them. This CDR3 comprises 15 residues. This CDR3 reads CASSDRDNSYNEQFF. The CDR3, as DNA: TGCGCCAGCAGCGACCGGGACAACTCCTACAATGAGCAGTTCTTC.

The chain combines TRBV12-3 or TRBV12-4 with TRBJ2-1; TRBD2 matches 7 bases. This CDR3 comprises 17 residues. V gave up 1 base and J gave up 2 bases; unmatched junction bases: 8. This CDR3 is CASSLGRELHTYNEQFF. For the CDR3, the DNA is TGTGCCAGCAGTTTAGGGCGGGAGCTACATACCTACAATGAGCAGTTCTTC.

This clonotype turned up a few times. The chain employs TRBV11-2 and TRBJ1-2; a possible D gene is TRBD1 (6 bases). Germline lookup yields CDR1 SGHAT and CDR2 FQNNGV. The length of the CDR3 is 13 residues. V lost 5 bases and J lost 5, with 12 bases in between. CDR3 bases: TGTGCCAGCAGCCGGGACATGAGATATGGCTACACCTTC. As protein: CASSRDMRYGYTF.

V is TRBV5-1 and J is TRBJ2-3, with D possibly being TRBD2 (5 bases). Germline CDR1 reads SGHRS; CDR2 reads YFSETQ. CDR3 length: 16 amino acids. Trimming pared 7 bases from V and 1 base from J, leaving 19 bases between. CDR3 bases: TGCGCCAGCTCACAAAAGGAGAGGGTCGGCACAGATACGCAGTATTTT. Translated, it gives CASSQKERVGTDTQYF.

This clonotype was counted only a few times. The chain uses TRBV6-5 and TRBJ1-2; a possible D gene is TRBD1 (6 bases). Trimming removed 2 bases at V and 9 bases at J, with 10 bases between. This CDR3 has 12 amino acids. Germline values: CDR1 MNHEY, CDR2 SVGAGI. CDR3 bases: TGTGCCAGCAGTTACGGGGGGCTCAGCTACACCTTC. It specifies CASSYGGLSYTF.